This T cell receptor (beta chain) was observed in a study of T cells in tuberculosis. Across the whole study: T cells were selected with CD1B tetramers loaded with glucose monomycolate. Whole-study results and caveats: The stringent gate may have excluded weak CD1B-GMM tetramer binders.

The assay was immunoSEQ multiplex PCR, and TCRdb's table has in-frame clones only and misses some. Here the sample spans about 88,000 clones, roughly 88% being singletons. Trimming took off 2 bases at V and 4 bases at J, with 11 bases between the two ends. CDR3 length: 14 residues. Germline CDR1 reads SNHLY; CDR2 reads FYNNEI. After thawing and overnight rest, PBMC were stained with GMM-loaded CD1B tetramer, viability dye and anti-CD3 for sorting. The CD1B tetramers carried C32 glucose monomycolate purified from Rhodococcus equi. This receptor was taken from an adult woman with latent tuberculosis. Sequencing was carried out using CD1b-GMM tetramer-negative cells sorted from PBMCs. The gene calls are TRBV2 and TRBJ1-2; D gene unclear. The CDR3 sequence is CASSESGIGYGYTF. In DNA form, the CDR3 reads TGTGCCAGCAGTGAAAGCGGGATTGGCTATGGCTACACCTTC.